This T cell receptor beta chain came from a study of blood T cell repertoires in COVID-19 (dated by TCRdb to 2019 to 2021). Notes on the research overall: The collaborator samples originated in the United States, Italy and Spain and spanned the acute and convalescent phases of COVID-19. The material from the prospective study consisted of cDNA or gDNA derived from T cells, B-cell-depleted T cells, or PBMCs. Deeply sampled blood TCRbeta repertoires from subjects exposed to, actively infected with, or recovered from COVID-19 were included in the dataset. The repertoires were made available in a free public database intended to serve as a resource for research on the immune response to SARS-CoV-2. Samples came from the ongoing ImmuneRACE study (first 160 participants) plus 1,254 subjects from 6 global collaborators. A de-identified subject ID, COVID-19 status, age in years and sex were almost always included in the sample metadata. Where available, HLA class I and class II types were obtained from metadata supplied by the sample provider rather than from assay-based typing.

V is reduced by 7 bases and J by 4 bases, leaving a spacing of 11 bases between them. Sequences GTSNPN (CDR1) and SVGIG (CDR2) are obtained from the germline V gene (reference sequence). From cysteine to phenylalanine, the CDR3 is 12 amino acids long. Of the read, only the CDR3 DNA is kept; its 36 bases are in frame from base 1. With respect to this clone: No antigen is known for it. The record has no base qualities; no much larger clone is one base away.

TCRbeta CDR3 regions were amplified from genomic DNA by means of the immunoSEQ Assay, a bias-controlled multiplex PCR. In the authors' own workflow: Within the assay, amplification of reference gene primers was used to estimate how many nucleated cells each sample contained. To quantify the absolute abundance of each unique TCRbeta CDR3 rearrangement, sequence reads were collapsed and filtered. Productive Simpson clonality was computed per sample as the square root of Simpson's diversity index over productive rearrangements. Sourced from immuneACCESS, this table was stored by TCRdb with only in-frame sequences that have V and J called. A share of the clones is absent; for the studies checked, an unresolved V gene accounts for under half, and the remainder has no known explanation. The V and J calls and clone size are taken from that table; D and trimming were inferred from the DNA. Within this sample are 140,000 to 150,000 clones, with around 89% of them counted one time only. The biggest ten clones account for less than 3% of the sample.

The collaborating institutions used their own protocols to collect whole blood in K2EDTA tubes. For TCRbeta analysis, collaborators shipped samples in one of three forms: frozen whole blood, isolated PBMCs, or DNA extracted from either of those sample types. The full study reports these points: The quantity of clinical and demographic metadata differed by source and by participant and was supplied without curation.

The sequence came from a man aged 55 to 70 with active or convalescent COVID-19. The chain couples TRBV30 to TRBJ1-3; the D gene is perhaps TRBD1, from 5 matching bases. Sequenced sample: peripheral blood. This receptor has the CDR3 CAFDREGNTIYF. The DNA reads TGTGCCTTTGACAGAGAAGGAAACACCATATATTTT.